The TCR beta chain described here comes from a study of patients and donors after allogeneic stem cell transplantation (TCRdb year 2020). Preparation of the library involved RT-PCR. Sequencing was performed on a NextSeq 550. TCRdb ran its own pipeline on the public reads, namely fastp trimming at Q25 and MiXCR clone calling, and kept in-frame beta chains. Every CDR3 protein is listed once, alongside the most common genes and DNA of its rows. Present in this sample are around 82,000 distinct CDR3 sequences, just under 5% of which were seen just once. The leading ten clones occupy about 2.8% of the sample. CDR1 SNHLY and CDR2 FYNNEI were looked up in the germline V gene. The CDR3 sequence holds 14 residues, the cysteine and phenylalanine included. Only CDR3 DNA is held: 42 bases, read in frame from base 1. V is cut back by 6 bases and J by 2 bases, with 6 bases in the junction unmatched. There are many counts of this clonotype. It has no known antigen specificity. Qualities for individual bases were not recorded, and no much larger clone is one base off.

The TCR was taken from a human donor who was either an allogeneic HSCT recipient or a stem cell or donor lymphocyte infusion donor (not recorded which). It is not recorded whose cells these are; they may come from a transplant donor. The chain is assembled from TRBV2 and TRBJ2-7, with 8 bases matching TRBD1. The sample taken for sequencing was blood, either unsorted or a sorted T cell fraction (not recorded which). The DNA is as follows: TGTGCCAGCAGGACAGGGACAGGTCCCTACGAGCAGTACTTC. Its protein is CASRTGTGPYEQYF.